This T cell receptor (beta chain) was sequenced during a study of identical twins. Study-wide points: Memory repertoires showed no such pattern, whereas abundant cord blood beta clonotypes carried fewer insertions. When twins shared out-of-frame alpha sequences, those sequences had excess low generation probability.

This clonotype was observed a few times. Antigen unknown. V lost 0 bases to trimming and J lost 8 bases; unmatched junction nucleotides: 11. The CDR3 spans 15 residues. Germline loops: CDR1 SGDLS, CDR2 YYNGEE. Unique molecular identifiers were present on the cDNA, which also gained a universal primer site by template switching. TCRdb processed the 5' RACE reads anew with MiXCR; each CDR3 protein has one entry. Among about 250,000 distinct CDR3 sequences listed, around 15% were seen once. What was sequenced was memory (CD45RO+) T cells sorted from blood. The clonotype originates from a woman between 18 and 29 years old in good health. The chain has TRBV9 and TRBJ2-7, with TRBD1 matching over 7 bases. The CDR3 region is CASSVAVGGFNKQYF. The CDR3 nucleotides are TGTGCCAGCAGCGTAGCTGTAGGGGGCTTTAACAAGCAGTACTTC.